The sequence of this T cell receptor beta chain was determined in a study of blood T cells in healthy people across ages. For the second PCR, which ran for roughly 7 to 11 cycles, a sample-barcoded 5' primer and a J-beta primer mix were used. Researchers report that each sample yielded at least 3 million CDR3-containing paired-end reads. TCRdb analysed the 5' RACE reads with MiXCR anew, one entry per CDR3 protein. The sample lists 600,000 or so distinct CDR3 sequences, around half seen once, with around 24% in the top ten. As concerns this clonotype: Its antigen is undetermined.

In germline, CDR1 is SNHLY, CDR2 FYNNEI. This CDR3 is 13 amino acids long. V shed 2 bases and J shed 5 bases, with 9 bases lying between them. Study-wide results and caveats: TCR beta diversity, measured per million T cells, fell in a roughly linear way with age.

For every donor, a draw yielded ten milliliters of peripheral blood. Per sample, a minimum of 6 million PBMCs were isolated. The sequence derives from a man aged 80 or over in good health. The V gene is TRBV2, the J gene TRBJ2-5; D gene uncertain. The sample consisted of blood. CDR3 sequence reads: CASSENLRETQYF. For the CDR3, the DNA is TGTGCCAGCAGTGAAAACCTGAGGGAGACCCAGTACTTC.